The 8 T cell receptor beta chains below come from one sample, sequenced in a study of ipilimumab plus nivolumab after autologous stem cell transplantation. This table comes from immunoSEQ multiplex PCR, and its TCRdb copy is limited to in-frame clones, with some not included. The sample carries tens of thousands of clones, about 83% recorded once. Sequenced material: PBMCs, taken in a trial of ipilimumab plus nivolumab as post-transplant consolidation. The receptors were sampled from a male donor with diffuse large B-cell lymphoma.

DNA of the CDR3: TGTGCCAGCAGCCGACAGACTAGCGGGGGGGTTAACAATGAGCAGTTCTTC. Its translation is CASSRQTSGGVNNEQFF. V is TRBV4-2 and J is TRBJ2-1, with 14 bases lining up with TRBD2. Germline CDR1 LGHNA, CDR2 YNFKEQ. This CDR3 has 17 amino acids. V trimming: 4 bases; J trimming: 5 bases; junction bases outside the gene matches: 7.

This chain connects TRBV7-9 to TRBJ2-5; 9 bases match TRBD2. With V trimmed by 5 bases and J by 5 bases, 6 bases remained unmatched. CDR3 length equals 14 residues. CDR1 SEHNR and CDR2 FQNEAQ come from the germline V gene (reference sequence). CDR3 sequence reads: CASSAAGGGETQYF. The DNA of the CDR3 is TGTGCCAGCAGCGCAGCGGGGGGCGGCGAGACCCAGTACTTC. Looking up the rest from reference TRBV7-9 and TRBJ2-5 gives the full variable domain: DTGVSQNPRHKITKRGQNVTFRCDPISEHNRLYWYRQTLGQGPEFLTYFQNEAQLEKSRLLSDRFSAERPKGSFSTLEIQRTEQGDSAMYLCASSAAGGGETQYFGPGTRLLVL.

This chain uses TRBV5-5 with TRBJ1-5; the D is unclear. CDR1 and CDR2 (germline): SGHKS, YYEKEE (reference sequence). V was clipped by 0 bases and J by 4 bases, with 8 bases between them. The CDR3 spans 14 residues. CDR3 amino acids: CASSLEQRNQPQHF. The CDR3 region has the DNA TGTGCCAGCAGCTTGGAACAGAGAAATCAGCCCCAGCATTTT. Full variable domain (outside the CDR3, taken from reference TRBV5-5 and TRBJ1-5): DAGVTQSPTHLIKTRGQQVTLRCSPISGHKSVSWYQQVLGQGPQFIFQYYEKEERGRGNFPDRFSARQFPNYSSELNVNALLLGDSALYLCASSLEQRNQPQHFGDGTRLSIL.

V usage is TRBV11-2 and J usage is TRBJ2-5; D is undetermined. Germline lookup yields CDR1 SGHAT and CDR2 FQNNGV. This CDR3 is 12 amino acids long. V was trimmed by 1 base and J by 5 bases, leaving 5 bases between them. This CDR3 reads CASSLARETQYF. In DNA, the CDR3 is TGTGCCAGCAGCTTAGCCCGGGAGACCCAGTACTTC.

This clone was found once. V gene TRBV23-1 combines with J gene TRBJ1-4, with D possibly TRBD1 on 5 matching bases. TRBV23-1 is known as an ORF, though its function is uncertain. Deletions cut 6 bases from V and 4 bases from J, with 36 bases between. This CDR3 comprises 22 residues. CDR3 loop: CASSPIDQPGRLATMDNEKLFF. CDR3 in DNA: TGCGCCAGCAGCCCAATTGACCAACCGGGACGCCTGGCAACTATGGATAATGAAAAACTGTTTTTT.

This clone occurred a few times. Written as DNA, the CDR3 is TGCGCCAGCAGCTTGCTTGGGGGGGACACTGAAGCTTTCTTT. It is translated as CASSLLGGDTEAFF. The chain recombines TRBV5-1 with TRBJ1-1; perhaps TRBD1 as D (5 bases). Deletions cut 1 base from V and 3 bases from J, with 10 bases between. The CDR3 extends over 14 amino acids. CDR1 is SGHRS and CDR2 is YFSETQ in the germline V gene.

This chain joins TRBV5-6 and TRBJ1-2; possibly TRBD1 for D (6 bases). Germline V gene sequence: CDR1 SGHDT, CDR2 YYEEEE. The CDR3 has 13 amino acids. Trimming stripped 5 bases from V and 4 bases from J, with 12 bases between. The CDR3 region is CASRTTGSYGYTF. The CDR3 nucleotides read TGTGCCAGCAGGACGACAGGAAGCTATGGCTACACCTTC.

The chain couples TRBV11-2 to TRBJ2-1; 7 positions agree with TRBD1. V trimming: 4 bases; J trimming: 4 bases; junction bases outside the gene matches: 13. The CDR3 loop spans 17 amino acids. Germline V lookup: CDR1 SGHAT, CDR2 FQNNGV. The CDR3, as DNA: TGTGCCAGCAGCTCCCGAACCTACAGGGGACCATACAATGAGCAGTTCTTC. This codes for CASSSRTYRGPYNEQFF. The entire variable domain, with the rest obtained from reference TRBV11-2 and TRBJ2-1, is as follows: EAGVAQSPRYKIIEKRQSVAFWCNPISGHATLYWYQQILGQGPKLLIQFQNNGVVDDSQLPKDRFSAERLKGVDSTLKIQPAKLEDSAVYLCASSSRTYRGPYNEQFFGPGTRLTVL.